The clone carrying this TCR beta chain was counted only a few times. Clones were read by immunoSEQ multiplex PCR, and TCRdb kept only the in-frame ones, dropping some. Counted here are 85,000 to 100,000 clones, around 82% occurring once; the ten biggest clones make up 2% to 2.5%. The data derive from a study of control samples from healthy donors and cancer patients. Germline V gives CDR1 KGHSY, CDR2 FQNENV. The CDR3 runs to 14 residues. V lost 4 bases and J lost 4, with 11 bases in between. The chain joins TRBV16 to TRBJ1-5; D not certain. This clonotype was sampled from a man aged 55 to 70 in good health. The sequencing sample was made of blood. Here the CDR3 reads CASSPLAGNQPQHF. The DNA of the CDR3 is TGTGCCAGCAGCCCACTGGCTGGGAATCAGCCCCAGCATTTT. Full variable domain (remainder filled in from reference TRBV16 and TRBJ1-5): GEEVAQTPKHLVRGEGQKAKLYCAPIKGHSYVFWYQQVLKNEFKFLISFQNENVFDETGMPKERFSAKCLPNSPCSLEIQATKLEDSAVYFCASSPLAGNQPQHFGDGTRLSIL.